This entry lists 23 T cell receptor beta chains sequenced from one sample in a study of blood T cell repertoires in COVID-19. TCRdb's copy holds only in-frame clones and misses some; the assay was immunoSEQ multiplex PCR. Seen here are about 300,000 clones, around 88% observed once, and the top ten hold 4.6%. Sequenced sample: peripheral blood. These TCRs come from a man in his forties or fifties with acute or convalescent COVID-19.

The CDR3 is CASSPPDRFYGYTF. For the CDR3, the DNA is TGTGCCAGCAGTCCCCCCGACAGGTTCTATGGCTACACCTTC. The chain recombines TRBV6-5 with TRBJ1-2, with D possibly being TRBD1 (6 bases). The V and J ends lost 5 bases and 4 bases respectively, with 14 bases between them. The CDR3 covers 14 residues. CDR1 and CDR2 from the germline V gene are MNHEY and SVGAGI.

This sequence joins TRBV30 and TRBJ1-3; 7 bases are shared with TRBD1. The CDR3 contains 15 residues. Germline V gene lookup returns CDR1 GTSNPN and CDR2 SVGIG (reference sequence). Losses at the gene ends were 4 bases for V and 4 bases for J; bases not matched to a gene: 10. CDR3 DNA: TGTGCCTGGAACCCCCTCAGGGGGTACGGAAACACCATATATTTT. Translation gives CAWNPLRGYGNTIYF.

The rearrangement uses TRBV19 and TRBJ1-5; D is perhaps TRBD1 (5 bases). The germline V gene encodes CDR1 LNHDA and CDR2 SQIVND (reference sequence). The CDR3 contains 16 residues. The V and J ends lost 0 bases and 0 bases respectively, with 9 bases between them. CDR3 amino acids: CASSIEAGYSNQPQHF. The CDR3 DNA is TGTGCCAGTAGTATAGAGGCAGGGTATAGCAATCAGCCCCAGCATTTT.

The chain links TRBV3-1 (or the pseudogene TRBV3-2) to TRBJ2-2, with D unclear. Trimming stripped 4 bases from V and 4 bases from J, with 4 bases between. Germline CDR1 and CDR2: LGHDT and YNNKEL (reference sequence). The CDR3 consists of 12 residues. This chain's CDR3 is CASSPRTGELFF. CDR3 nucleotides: TGTGCCAGCAGCCCCCGCACCGGGGAGCTGTTTTTT.

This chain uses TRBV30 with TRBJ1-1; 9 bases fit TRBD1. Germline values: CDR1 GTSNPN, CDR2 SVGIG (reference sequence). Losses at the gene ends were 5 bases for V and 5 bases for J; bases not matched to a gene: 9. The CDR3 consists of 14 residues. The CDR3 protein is CAWSAWDRETEAFF. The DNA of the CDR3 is TGTGCCTGGTCCGCCTGGGACAGGGAGACTGAAGCTTTCTTT.

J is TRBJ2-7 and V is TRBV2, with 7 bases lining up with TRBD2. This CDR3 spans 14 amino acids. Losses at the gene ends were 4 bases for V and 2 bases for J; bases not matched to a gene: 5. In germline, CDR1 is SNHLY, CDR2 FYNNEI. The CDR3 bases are TGTGCCAGCAGTGGGGGAGGGATCCCCTACGAGCAGTACTTC. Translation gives CASSGGGIPYEQYF.

CDR3 protein: CASSLVITGSGGNTEAFF. CDR3 bases: TGTGCCAGCAGCTTGGTTATAACCGGGTCAGGGGGGAACACTGAAGCTTTCTTT. The chain combines TRBV5-5 with TRBJ1-1; TRBD1 matches at 7 bases. With V trimmed by 0 bases and J by 1 base, 12 bases remained unmatched. The CDR3 contains 18 residues. CDR1 is SGHKS and CDR2 is YYEKEE in the germline V gene (reference sequence). Full variable domain (outside the CDR3, taken from reference TRBV5-5 and TRBJ1-1): DAGVTQSPTHLIKTRGQQVTLRCSPISGHKSVSWYQQVLGQGPQFIFQYYEKEERGRGNFPDRFSARQFPNYSSELNVNALLLGDSALYLCASSLVITGSGGNTEAFFGQGTRLTVV.

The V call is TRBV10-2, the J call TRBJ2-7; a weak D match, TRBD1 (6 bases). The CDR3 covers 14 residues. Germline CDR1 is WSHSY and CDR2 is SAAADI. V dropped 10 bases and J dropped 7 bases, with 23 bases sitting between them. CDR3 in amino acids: CATRNRDISGEQYF. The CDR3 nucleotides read TGCGCCACCCGAAACAGGGACATTTCGGGAGAGCAGTACTTC.

The CDR3 is CASSPTGNEQFF. The CDR3 coding sequence is TGTGCCAGCTCACCAACAGGAAATGAGCAGTTCTTC. The chain joins TRBV18 to TRBJ2-1, with D tentatively TRBD1 (5 bases). Germline V gene sequence: CDR1 KGHSH, CDR2 LQKENI. The CDR3 has 12 residues. Trimming took off 2 bases at V and 7 bases at J, with 6 bases between the two ends.

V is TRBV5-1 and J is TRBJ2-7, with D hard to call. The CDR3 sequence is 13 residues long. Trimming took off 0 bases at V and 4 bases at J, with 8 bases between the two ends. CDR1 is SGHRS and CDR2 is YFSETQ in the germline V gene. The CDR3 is CASSLGQLYEQYF. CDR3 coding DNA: TGCGCCAGCAGCTTGGGGCAGTTATACGAGCAGTACTTC.

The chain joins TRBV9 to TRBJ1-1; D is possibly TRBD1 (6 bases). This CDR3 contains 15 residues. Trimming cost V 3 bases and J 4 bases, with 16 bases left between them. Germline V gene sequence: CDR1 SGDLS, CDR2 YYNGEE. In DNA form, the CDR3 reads TGTGCCAGCAGCGAGGGGATCCAGGGGCGCACTGAAGCTTTCTTT. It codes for CASSEGIQGRTEAFF.

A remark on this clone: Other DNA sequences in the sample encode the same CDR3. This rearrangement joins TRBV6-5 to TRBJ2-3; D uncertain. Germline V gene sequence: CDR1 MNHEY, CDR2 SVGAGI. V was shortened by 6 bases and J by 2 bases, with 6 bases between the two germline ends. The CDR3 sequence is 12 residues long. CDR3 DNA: TGTGCCAGCAGATCTTCCACAGATACGCAGTATTTT. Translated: CASRSSTDTQYF.

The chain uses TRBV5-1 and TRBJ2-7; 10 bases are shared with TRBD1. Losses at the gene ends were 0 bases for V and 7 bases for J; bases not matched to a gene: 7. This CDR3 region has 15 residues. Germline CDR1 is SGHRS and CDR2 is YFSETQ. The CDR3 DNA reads TGCGCCAGCAGCTTGGGCGGGACAGGGGCAAGGGAGCAGTACTTC. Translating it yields CASSLGGTGAREQYF. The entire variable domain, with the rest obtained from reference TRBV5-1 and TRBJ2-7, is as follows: KAGVTQTPRYLIKTRGQQVTLSCSPISGHRSVSWYQQTPGQGLQFLFEYFSETQRNKGNFPGRFSGRQFSNSRSEMNVSTLELGDSALYLCASSLGGTGAREQYFGPGTRLTVT.

The CDR3 nucleotides are TGTGCCAGCAGCTCCCTCGGCGCAGCGGCCTCCTACGAGCAGTACTTC. As protein: CASSSLGAAASYEQYF. J is TRBJ2-7 and V is TRBV7-2, with D possibly TRBD2 on 5 matching bases. V lost 4 bases, J lost 0 bases, and 16 bases lay in between. CDR3 length: 16 amino acids. Germline V gives CDR1 SGHTA, CDR2 FQGNSA.

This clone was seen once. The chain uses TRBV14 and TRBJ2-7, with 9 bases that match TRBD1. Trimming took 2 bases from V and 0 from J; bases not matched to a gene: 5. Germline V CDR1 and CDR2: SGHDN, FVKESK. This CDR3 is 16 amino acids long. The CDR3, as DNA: TGTGCCAGCAGCCAAATAGGACAGGGGTCCTCCTACGAGCAGTACTTC. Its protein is CASSQIGQGSSYEQYF. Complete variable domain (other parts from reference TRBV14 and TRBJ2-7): EAGVTQFPSHSVIEKGQTVTLRCDPISGHDNLYWYRRVMGKEIKFLLHFVKESKQDESGMPNNRFLAERTGGTYSTLKVQPAELEDSGVYFCASSQIGQGSSYEQYFGPGTRLTVT.

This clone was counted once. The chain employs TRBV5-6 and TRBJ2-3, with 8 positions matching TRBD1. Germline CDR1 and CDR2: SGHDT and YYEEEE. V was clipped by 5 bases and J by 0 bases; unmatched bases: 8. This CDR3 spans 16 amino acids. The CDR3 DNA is TGTGCCAGCAGTCCCGGGACAGGTACTAGCACAGATACGCAGTATTTT. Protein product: CASSPGTGTSTDTQYF.

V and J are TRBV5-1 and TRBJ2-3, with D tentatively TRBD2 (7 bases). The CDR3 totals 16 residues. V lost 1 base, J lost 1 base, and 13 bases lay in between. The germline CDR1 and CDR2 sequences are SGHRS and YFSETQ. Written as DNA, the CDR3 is TGCGCCAGCAGCTTGAGTGGGGGGGCCCGCACAGATACGCAGTATTTT. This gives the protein CASSLSGGARTDTQYF.

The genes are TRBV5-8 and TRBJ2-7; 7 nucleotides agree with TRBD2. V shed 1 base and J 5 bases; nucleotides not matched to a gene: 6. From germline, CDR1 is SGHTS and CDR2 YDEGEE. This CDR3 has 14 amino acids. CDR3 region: CASSLMSGADEQYF. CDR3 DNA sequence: TGTGCCAGCAGCTTGATGAGCGGGGCGGACGAGCAGTACTTC.

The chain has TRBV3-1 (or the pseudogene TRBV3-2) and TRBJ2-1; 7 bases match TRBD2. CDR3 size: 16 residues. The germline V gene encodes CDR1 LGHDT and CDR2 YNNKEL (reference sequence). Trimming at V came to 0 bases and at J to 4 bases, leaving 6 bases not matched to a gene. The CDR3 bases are TGTGCCAGCAGCCAAGATGCAAGCGGGGAATACAATGAGCAGTTCTTC. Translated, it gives CASSQDASGEYNEQFF.

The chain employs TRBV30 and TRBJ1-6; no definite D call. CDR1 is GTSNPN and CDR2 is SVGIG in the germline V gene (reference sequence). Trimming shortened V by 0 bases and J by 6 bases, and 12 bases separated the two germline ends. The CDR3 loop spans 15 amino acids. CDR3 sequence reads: CAWSVGSLGNSPLHF. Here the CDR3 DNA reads TGTGCCTGGAGTGTAGGGTCACTAGGTAATTCACCCCTCCACTTT.

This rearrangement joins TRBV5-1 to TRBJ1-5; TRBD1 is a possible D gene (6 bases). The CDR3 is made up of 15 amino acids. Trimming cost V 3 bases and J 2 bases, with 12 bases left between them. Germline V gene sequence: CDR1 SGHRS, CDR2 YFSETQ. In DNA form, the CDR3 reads TGCGCCAGCAGCTCGGCAGGGGAGCGCAATCAGCCCCAGCATTTT. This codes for CASSSAGERNQPQHF.

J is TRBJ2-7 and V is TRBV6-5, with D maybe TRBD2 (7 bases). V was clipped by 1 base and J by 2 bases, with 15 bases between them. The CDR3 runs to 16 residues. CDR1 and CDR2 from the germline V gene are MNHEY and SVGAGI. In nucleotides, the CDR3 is TGTGCCAGCAGTTACTGGGGCGGGGGCTCAACCTACGAGCAGTACTTC. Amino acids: CASSYWGGGSTYEQYF.

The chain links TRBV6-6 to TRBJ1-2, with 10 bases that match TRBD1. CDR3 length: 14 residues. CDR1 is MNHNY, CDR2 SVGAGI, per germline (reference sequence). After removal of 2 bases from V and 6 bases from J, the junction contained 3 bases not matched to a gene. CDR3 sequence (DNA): TGTGCCAGCAGTTACACCGGACAGGGGGATGGCTACACCTTC. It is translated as CASSYTGQGDGYTF.